Listed here are 16 T cell receptor beta chains from one sample, sequenced in a study of siplizumab effects on memory and regulatory T cells. Assay: immunoSEQ multiplex PCR; the TCRdb copy retains only in-frame clones and omits some. Here the sample spans some 110,000 clones, 85% to 95% being singletons. Specimen: Tregs sorted from blood. These receptors were collected from a human donor in good health.

This clone was detected once. This chain connects TRBV19 to TRBJ2-2; the D is unclear. V was cut by 1 base and J by 0 bases, with 9 bases left in between. Germline V lookup: CDR1 LNHDA, CDR2 SQIVND (reference sequence). The CDR3 contains 16 residues. CDR3 nucleotides: TGTGCCAGTAGTATAGGAGGTGGAGCGAACACCGGGGAGCTGTTTTTT. Its translation is CASSIGGGANTGELFF.

The chain couples TRBV19 to TRBJ2-1; TRBD1 matches 7 bases. The length of the CDR3 is 13 residues. The V and J ends lost 6 bases and 4 bases, in that order; junction bases with no gene match: 3. The germline gives CDR1 LNHDA, CDR2 SQIVND (reference sequence). CDR3 sequence reads: CASRGQQYNEQFF. The CDR3 nucleotides are TGTGCCAGTAGGGGACAGCAGTACAATGAGCAGTTCTTC.

The gene calls are TRBV5-1 and TRBJ2-5, with D tentatively TRBD1 (6 bases). The germline V gene encodes CDR1 SGHRS and CDR2 YFSETQ. The V end lost 3 bases, the J end lost 2 bases, and 17 bases lay between the germline ends. The CDR3 loop spans 16 amino acids. In DNA form, the CDR3 reads TGCGCCAGCAGCTCCAATCCCCAGGGGCGACAAGAGACCCAGTACTTC. It yields the protein CASSSNPQGRQETQYF.

The chain is built from TRBV5-1 and TRBJ2-6; TRBD1 or TRBD2 may be the D gene (5 bases each). Germline V gives CDR1 SGHRS, CDR2 YFSETQ. The CDR3 spans 16 residues. With 0 bases removed from V and 4 bases from J, the gap between germline ends came to 11 bases. In DNA form, the CDR3 reads TGCGCCAGCAGCTTGGTGAAGGGGACCGGGGCCAACGTCCTGACTTTC. It translates to CASSLVKGTGANVLTF.

The rearrangement uses TRBV10-3 and TRBJ2-1; perhaps TRBD2 as D (5 bases). The V gene lost 5 bases and the J gene lost 4 bases, with 15 bases spanning the gap. CDR1 and CDR2 (germline): ENHRY, SYGVKD. The CDR3 is 15 amino acids. The CDR3 region is CAISQRLAGYNEQFF. The CDR3 nucleotides read TGTGCCATCAGTCAACGGTTGGCGGGTTACAATGAGCAGTTCTTC.

The chain joins TRBV6-5 to TRBJ1-5; TRBD1 might be the D (6 bases). Germline lookup yields CDR1 MNHEY and CDR2 SVGAGI. The CDR3 spans 14 residues. The germline V and J ends were trimmed by 3 bases and 7 bases, with 13 bases remaining between them. The CDR3 nucleotides read TGTGCCAGCAGTTATCAGTCAGGGGACCAGCCCCAGCATTTT. Amino acids: CASSYQSGDQPQHF.

This chain links TRBV6-1 with TRBJ2-7; D gene unclear. CDR1 is MNHNS, CDR2 SASEGT, per germline. The CDR3 sequence is 11 residues long. Trimming pared 7 bases from V and 4 bases from J, leaving 8 bases between. The CDR3 here is CASTRLYEQYF. The CDR3 region has the DNA TGTGCCAGCACCAGGCTTTACGAGCAGTACTTC.

The chain uses TRBV5-6 and TRBJ1-1; tentatively, D is TRBD1 (6 bases). The CDR3 totals 13 residues. The germline V gene has CDR1 SGHDT and CDR2 YYEEEE. Trimming removed 2 bases from V and 4 bases from J, with 9 bases in between. This CDR3 is CASSFQGITEAFF. In DNA, the CDR3 is TGTGCCAGCAGCTTCCAGGGGATCACTGAAGCTTTCTTT.

The chain links TRBV5-1 to TRBJ2-5; 12 nucleotides agree with TRBD1. The ends lost 3 bases at V and 5 bases at J; junction bases unmatched: 8. CDR3 length: 16 residues. CDR1 and CDR2 (germline): SGHRS, YFSETQ. CDR3 in amino acids: CASSYSGTGGWETQYF. The CDR3, as DNA: TGCGCCAGCAGCTATTCCGGGACAGGGGGCTGGGAGACCCAGTACTTC.

The chain joins TRBV2 to TRBJ1-2; D uncertain. The CDR3 is made up of 17 amino acids. CDR1 SNHLY and CDR2 FYNNEI come from the germline V gene. V shed 2 bases and J shed 2 bases, with 18 bases lying between them. CDR3 in amino acids: CASSEFGTAAGNYGYTF. The CDR3, as DNA: TGTGCCAGCAGTGAATTCGGCACAGCGGCTGGGAACTATGGCTACACCTTC.

The V call is TRBV5-4, the J call TRBJ1-1; D remains ambiguous. This CDR3 has 17 amino acids. Trimming stripped 0 bases from V and 4 bases from J, with 19 bases between. CDR1 is SGHNT and CDR2 is YYREEE in the germline V gene (reference sequence). The CDR3 DNA is TGTGCCAGCAGCTTGGGCCCCCTTGCAAGGATGGGCACTGAAGCTTTCTTT. Encoded protein: CASSLGPLARMGTEAFF.

The rearrangement joins TRBV6-5 to TRBJ2-7; 13 positions match TRBD2. V lost 8 bases, J lost 6 bases, and 10 bases stayed unmatched. This CDR3 is built from 15 residues. The germline V gene encodes CDR1 MNHEY and CDR2 SVGAGI. The CDR3 loop reads CASARGLAGAVEQYF. CDR3 in DNA: TGTGCCAGCGCGCGTGGACTAGCGGGAGCTGTCGAGCAGTACTTC.

The CDR3, as DNA: TGTGCCAGCAGCGCCCGAGGGGAGCAGGGGACCGGGGCCAACGTCCTGACTTTC. Amino acids: CASSARGEQGTGANVLTF. The rearrangement uses TRBV9 and TRBJ2-6; TRBD1 is a possible D gene (6 bases). The V gene lost 3 bases and the J gene lost 4 bases, with 20 bases spanning the gap. The CDR3 is 18 amino acids. Germline V gives CDR1 SGDLS, CDR2 YYNGEE.

The V call is TRBV5-1, the J call TRBJ2-5, with unresolved D. CDR1 SGHRS and CDR2 YFSETQ come from the germline V gene. V was cut by 2 bases and J by 3 bases, with 8 bases left in between. The CDR3 has 13 residues. The CDR3 DNA reads TGCGCCAGCAGCTTCATCCCGGAAGAGACCCAGTACTTC. Translation: CASSFIPEETQYF.

The chain employs TRBV5-1 and TRBJ2-1, with D possibly matching TRBD2 (6 bases). Trimming cost V 0 bases and J 2 bases, with 9 bases left between them. CDR1 and CDR2 from the germline V gene are SGHRS and YFSETQ. This CDR3 has 15 amino acids. CDR3 sequence: CASSLEWRAYNEQFF. DNA for the CDR3: TGCGCCAGCAGCTTGGAATGGAGGGCCTACAATGAGCAGTTCTTC.

The genes are TRBV19 and TRBJ1-1, with a weak D call TRBD1 (5 bases). Germline assignment: CDR1 LNHDA and CDR2 SQIVND (reference sequence). Trimming cost V 3 bases and J 11 bases, with 22 bases left between them. The CDR3 has 15 residues. The CDR3 region is CASSIPLPGPRIAFF. The DNA of the CDR3 is TGTGCCAGTAGTATCCCCCTTCCGGGACCCCGAATCGCTTTCTTT.